This T cell receptor beta chain was documented in a study of Ad26.COV2.S vaccination and SARS-CoV-2 variants. The CDR3 covers 12 residues. V was shortened by 8 bases and J by 4 bases, with 8 bases between the two germline ends. Germline CDR1 and CDR2: MGHDK and SYGVNS. The treatment: roughly 19 received Ad26.COV2.S at low or high dose, single or two shots; 5 received placebo; per-sample allocation not given. Following the first vaccine or placebo injection, samples were taken on day 63. Produced via immunoSEQ multiplex PCR; TCRdb's table is partial and in-frame only. The sample lists approximately 480,000 clones, 70% to 90% occurring once.

This chain links TRBV25-1 with TRBJ2-2; D may be TRBD1 (5 bases). The sample in question was peripheral blood, obtained in a trial of Ad26.COV2.S vaccine versus placebo. The receptor was derived from a person aged 18-65 years who received the Ad26.COV2.S COVID-19 vaccine or a placebo. The CDR3 spells CASATVTGELFF. The CDR3 bases are TGTGCCAGCGCGACAGTCACCGGGGAGCTGTTTTTT.